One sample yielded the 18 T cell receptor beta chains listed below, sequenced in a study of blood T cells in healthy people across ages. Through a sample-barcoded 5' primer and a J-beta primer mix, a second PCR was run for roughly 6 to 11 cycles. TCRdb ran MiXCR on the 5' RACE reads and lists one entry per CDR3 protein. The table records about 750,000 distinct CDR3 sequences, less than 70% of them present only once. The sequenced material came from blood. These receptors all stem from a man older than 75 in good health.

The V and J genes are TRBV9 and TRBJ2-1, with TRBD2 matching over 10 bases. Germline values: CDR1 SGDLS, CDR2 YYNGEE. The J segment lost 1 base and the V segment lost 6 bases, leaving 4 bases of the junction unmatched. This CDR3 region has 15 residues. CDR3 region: CASTLAGESYNEQFF. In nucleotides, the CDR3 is TGTGCCAGCACCCTAGCGGGAGAGTCCTACAATGAGCAGTTCTTC.

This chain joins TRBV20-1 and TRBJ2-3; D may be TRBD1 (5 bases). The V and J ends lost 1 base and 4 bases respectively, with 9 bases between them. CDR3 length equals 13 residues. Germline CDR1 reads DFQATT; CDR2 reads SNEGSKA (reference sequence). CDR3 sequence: CSARVAGPDTQYF. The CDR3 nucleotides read TGCAGTGCTAGAGTGGCAGGGCCAGATACGCAGTATTTT.

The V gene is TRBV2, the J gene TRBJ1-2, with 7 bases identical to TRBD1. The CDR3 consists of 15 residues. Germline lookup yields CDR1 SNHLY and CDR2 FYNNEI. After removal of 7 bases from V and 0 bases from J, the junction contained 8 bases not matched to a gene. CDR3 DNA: TGTGCCAGCACCGGGGACAGAATATCTAACTATGGCTACACCTTC. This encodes CASTGDRISNYGYTF.

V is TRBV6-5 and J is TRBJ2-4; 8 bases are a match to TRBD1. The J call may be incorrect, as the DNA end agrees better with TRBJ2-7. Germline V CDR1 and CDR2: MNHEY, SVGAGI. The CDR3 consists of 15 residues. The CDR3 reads CASSYFGTGSYEQYF. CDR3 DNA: TGTGCCAGCAGTTACTTTGGGACAGGTTCTTACGAGCAGTACTTC.

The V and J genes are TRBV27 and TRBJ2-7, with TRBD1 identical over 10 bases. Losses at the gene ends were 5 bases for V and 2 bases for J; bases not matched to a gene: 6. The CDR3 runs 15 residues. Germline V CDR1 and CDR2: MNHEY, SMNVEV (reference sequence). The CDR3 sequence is CASSPRGTGAYEQYF. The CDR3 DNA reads TGTGCCAGCAGTCCCCGGGGGACAGGGGCCTACGAGCAGTACTTC.

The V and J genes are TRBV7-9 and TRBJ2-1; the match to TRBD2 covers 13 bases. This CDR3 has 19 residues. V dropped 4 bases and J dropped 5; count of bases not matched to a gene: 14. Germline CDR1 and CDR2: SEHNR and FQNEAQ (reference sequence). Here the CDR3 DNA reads TGTGCCAGCAGCTCCTACCTGCGGACTAGCGGGGGCCCTGACAATGAGCAGTTCTTC. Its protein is CASSSYLRTSGGPDNEQFF.

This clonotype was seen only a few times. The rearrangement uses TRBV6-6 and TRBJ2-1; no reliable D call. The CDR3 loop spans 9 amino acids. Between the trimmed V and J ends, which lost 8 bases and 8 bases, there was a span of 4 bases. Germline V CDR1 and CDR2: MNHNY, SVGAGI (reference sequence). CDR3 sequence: CASGDEQFF. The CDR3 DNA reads TGTGCCAGCGGGGATGAGCAGTTCTTC.

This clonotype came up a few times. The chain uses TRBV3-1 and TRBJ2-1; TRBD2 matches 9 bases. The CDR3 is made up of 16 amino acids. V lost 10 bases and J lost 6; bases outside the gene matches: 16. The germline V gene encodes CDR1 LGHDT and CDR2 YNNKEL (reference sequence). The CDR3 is CATRGVVAGETNEQFF. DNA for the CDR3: TGTGCCACTCGTGGGGTGGTAGCGGGAGAGACCAATGAGCAGTTCTTC.

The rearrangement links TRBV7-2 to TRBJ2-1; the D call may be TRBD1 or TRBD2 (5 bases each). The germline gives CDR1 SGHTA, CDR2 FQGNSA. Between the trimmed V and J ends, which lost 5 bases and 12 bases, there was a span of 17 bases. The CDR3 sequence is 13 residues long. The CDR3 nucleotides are TGTGCCAGCAGCACAAAGAGGGGTCTCAGGCAGTTCTTC. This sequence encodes CASSTKRGLRQFF.

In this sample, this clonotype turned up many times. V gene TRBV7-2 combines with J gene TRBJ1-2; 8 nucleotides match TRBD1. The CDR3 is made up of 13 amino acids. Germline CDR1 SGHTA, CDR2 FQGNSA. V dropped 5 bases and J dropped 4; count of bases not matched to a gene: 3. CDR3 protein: CASSRGQVYGYTF. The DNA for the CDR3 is TGTGCCAGCAGCCGGGGACAGGTCTATGGCTACACCTTC. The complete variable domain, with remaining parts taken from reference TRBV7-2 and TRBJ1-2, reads GAGVSQSPSNKVTEKGKDVELRCDPISGHTALYWYRQSLGQGLEFLIYFQGNSAPDKSGLPSDRFSAERTGGSVSTLTIQRTQQEDSAVYLCASSRGQVYGYTFGSGTRLTVV.

The DNA of the CDR3 is TGTGCCAGCAGCCAGGGACTAGCGGGGGTCAATGAGCAGTTCTTC. Translated: CASSQGLAGVNEQFF. The chain uses TRBV3-1 and TRBJ2-1; TRBD2 agrees at 14 bases. The V gene end was trimmed by 3 bases and the J gene end by 6 bases; junction bases not matched to a gene: 1. The CDR3 has 15 amino acids. Germline V gene data show CDR1 as LGHDT and CDR2 as YNNKEL (reference sequence).

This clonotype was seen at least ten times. In DNA, the CDR3 is TGTGCCAGCAGCCAAACAGATACGCAGTATTTT. Translated: CASSQTDTQYF. This chain uses TRBV3-1 with TRBJ2-3; no definite D call. With 2 bases removed from V and 3 bases from J, the gap between germline ends came to 0 bases. This CDR3 spans 11 amino acids. The germline gives CDR1 LGHDT, CDR2 YNNKEL (reference sequence).

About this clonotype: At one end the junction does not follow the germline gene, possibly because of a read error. CDR3 sequence (DNA): TGTGCCAGCGCACCACCGCAGGGCCTCGAGCAGTTCTTC. Its protein is CASAPPQGLEQFF. The rearrangement uses TRBV18 and TRBJ2-1, with a weak D call TRBD1 (5 bases). The CDR3 sequence is 13 residues long. Germline V gene lookup returns CDR1 KGHSH and CDR2 LQKENI.

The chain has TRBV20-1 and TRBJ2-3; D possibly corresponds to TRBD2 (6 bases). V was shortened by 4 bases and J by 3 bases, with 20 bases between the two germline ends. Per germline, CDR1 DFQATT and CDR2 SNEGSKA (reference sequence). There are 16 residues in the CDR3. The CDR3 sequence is CSATTPRAGKTDTQYF. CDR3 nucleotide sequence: TGCAGTGCTACAACCCCAAGGGCGGGAAAAACAGATACGCAGTATTTT.

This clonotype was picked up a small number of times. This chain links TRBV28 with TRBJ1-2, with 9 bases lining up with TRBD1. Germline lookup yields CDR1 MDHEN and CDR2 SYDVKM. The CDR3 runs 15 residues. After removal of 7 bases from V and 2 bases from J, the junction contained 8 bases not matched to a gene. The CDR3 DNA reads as TGTGCCAGCAACCGGCCGGGACAGGGAAACTATGGCTACACCTTC. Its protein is CASNRPGQGNYGYTF.

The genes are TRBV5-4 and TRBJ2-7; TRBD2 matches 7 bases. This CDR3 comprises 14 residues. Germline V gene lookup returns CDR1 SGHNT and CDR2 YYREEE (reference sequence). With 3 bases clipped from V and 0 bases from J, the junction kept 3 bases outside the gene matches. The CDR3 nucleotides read TGTGCCAGCAGCTGGGGACTAACCTCCTACGAGCAGTACTTC. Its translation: CASSWGLTSYEQYF.

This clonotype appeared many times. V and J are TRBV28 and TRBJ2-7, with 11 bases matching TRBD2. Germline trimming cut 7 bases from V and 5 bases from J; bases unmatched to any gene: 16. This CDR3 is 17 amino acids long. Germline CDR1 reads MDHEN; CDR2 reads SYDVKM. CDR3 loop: CASNVFLAGGGKNEQYF. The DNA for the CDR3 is TGTGCCAGCAACGTGTTCCTAGCGGGAGGAGGGAAGAACGAGCAGTACTTC.

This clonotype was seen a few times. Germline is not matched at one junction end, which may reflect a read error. The CDR3 loop reads CASSPGQAHETQYF. The CDR3 DNA follows: TGTGCCAGCAGCCCTGGACAGGCCCATGAGACCCAGTACTTT. The chain recombines TRBV13 with TRBJ2-4; 7 nucleotides align to TRBD1. This CDR3 contains 14 residues. The germline V gene has CDR1 PRHDT and CDR2 FYEKMQ (reference sequence).